A single sample is the source of the 28 T cell receptor beta chains below, sequenced in a study of T cell repertoires in cytomegalovirus infection. TCRdb re-derived calls from the reads in MiXCR, one entry per CDR3 protein. The sample lists almost 300,000 distinct CDR3 sequences, about 9.2% seen once, with more than 2.5% in the top ten. Sequenced sample: PBMCs. These receptors were taken from a human donor in good health (CMV status not recorded). Some clones in this sample may be carry-over from other donors' samples.

This clonotype has a handful of counts. The rearrangement uses TRBV6-2 or TRBV6-3 and TRBJ2-3, with TRBD2 identical over 12 bases. Trimming took 7 bases from V and 8 from J; bases not matched to a gene: 4. This CDR3 is built from 13 residues. Looked up from germline, CDR1 is MNHEY and CDR2 is SVGEGT. The CDR3 sequence is CASKLAGGITQYF. CDR3 coding DNA: TGTGCCAGCAAACTAGCGGGGGGTATTACGCAGTATTTT.

This clonotype appeared many times. The chain combines TRBV7-9 with TRBJ1-2; the match to TRBD1 covers 11 bases. The CDR3 has 15 residues. The V gene end was trimmed by 5 bases and the J gene end by 4 bases; junction bases not matched to a gene: 6. From germline, CDR1 is SEHNR and CDR2 FQNEAQ (reference sequence). The CDR3 loop reads CASSLGTGGIYGYTF. Written as DNA, the CDR3 is TGTGCCAGCAGCCTAGGGACAGGGGGGATCTATGGCTACACCTTC. Full variable domain (remainder filled in from reference TRBV7-9 and TRBJ1-2): DTGVSQNPRHKITKRGQNVTFRCDPISEHNRLYWYRQTLGQGPEFLTYFQNEAQLEKSRLLSDRFSAERPKGSFSTLEIQRTEQGDSAMYLCASSLGTGGIYGYTFGSGTRLTVV.

This clonotype was counted many times. The CDR3, as DNA: TGTGCCAGCAGCCAGGCCTCCGGTAACTATGGCTACACCTTC. It yields the protein CASSQASGNYGYTF. This chain uses TRBV3-1 with TRBJ1-2; unclear D gene. Germline V lookup: CDR1 LGHDT, CDR2 YNNKEL (reference sequence). The CDR3 extends over 14 amino acids. V gave up 3 bases and J gave up 1 base, with 9 bases separating them.

This chain joins TRBV4-1 and TRBJ1-1, with 10 bases matching TRBD1. V lost 3 bases and J lost 6; bases outside the gene matches: 10. The CDR3 length is 16 residues. Per the germline V gene, CDR1 is MGHRA and CDR2 is YSYEKL. The CDR3 spells CASSHDPGQGKPEAFF. The CDR3 nucleotides are TGCGCCAGCAGCCATGATCCGGGACAGGGGAAACCTGAAGCTTTCTTT.

This clonotype was seen many times. The chain combines TRBV12-3 or TRBV12-4 with TRBJ1-5; 7 bases map to TRBD1. This CDR3 contains 12 residues. Trimming removed 7 bases from V and 7 bases from J; junction bases left unmatched: 4. The CDR3 is CASTRGQQPQHF. CDR3 nucleotide sequence: TGTGCCAGCACCCGGGGACAGCAGCCCCAGCATTTT.

This clonotype was recorded many times. The chain combines TRBV7-2 with TRBJ2-7, with TRBD2 identical over 8 bases. V was pared by 5 bases and J by 2 bases, with 8 bases of the junction left unmatched. The CDR3 loop spans 15 amino acids. From germline, CDR1 is SGHTA and CDR2 FQGNSA. CDR3 DNA sequence: TGTGCCAGCAGCCCCGGGGGGGTTATCACCTACGAGCAGTACTTC. The encoded protein is CASSPGGVITYEQYF.

V gene TRBV18 combines with J gene TRBJ1-1; D perhaps matches TRBD1 (5 bases). V dropped 1 base and J dropped 3 bases, with 21 bases sitting between them. In germline, CDR1 is KGHSH, CDR2 LQKENI. This CDR3 has 18 residues. The CDR3 sequence is CASSPRVTDGGRDTEAFF. In DNA, the CDR3 is TGTGCCAGCTCACCACGGGTTACGGACGGGGGAAGGGACACTGAAGCTTTCTTT.

V is TRBV9 and J is TRBJ2-1; TRBD2 agrees at 14 bases. In germline, CDR1 is SGDLS, CDR2 YYNGEE. CDR3 length equals 15 residues. Trimming at V came to 5 bases and at J to 6 bases, leaving 4 bases not matched to a gene. As DNA, the CDR3 is TGTGCCAGCAGAGAAGGACTAGCGGGGGGCAATGAGCAGTTCTTC. It yields the protein CASREGLAGGNEQFF.

This clonotype was seen at least ten times. The rearrangement joins TRBV20-1 to TRBJ1-6, with D unclear. The V gene lost 3 bases and the J gene lost 8 bases, with 11 bases spanning the gap. The germline gives CDR1 DFQATT, CDR2 SNEGSKA (reference sequence). The CDR3 runs to 13 residues. The CDR3 is CSARSQMDSPLHF. The DNA for the CDR3 is TGCAGTGCTAGGTCTCAGATGGATTCACCCCTCCACTTT.

The chain links TRBV7-9 to TRBJ1-1; tentatively, D is TRBD1 (6 bases). CDR3 length equals 13 residues. The V end lost 6 bases, the J end lost 0 bases, and 8 bases lay between the germline ends. Per the germline V gene, CDR1 is SEHNR and CDR2 is FQNEAQ (reference sequence). Here the CDR3 DNA reads TGTGCCAGCAGGCCAGGGGTGAACACTGAAGCTTTCTTT. It is translated as CASRPGVNTEAFF.

Remarks on this clonotype: Since a much larger clone is just one base distant, this may be a read error. This rearrangement joins TRBV28 to TRBJ1-2; no clear D gene. This CDR3 is 14 amino acids long. The germline V gene has CDR1 MDHEN and CDR2 SYDVKM. The DNA for the CDR3 is TGTGCCAGCGGTTTAACGGAGGCGGGATATGGCTACACCTTC. It encodes CASGLTEAGYGYTF.

A few counts support this clonotype. This sequence joins TRBV24-1 and TRBJ2-1; D may match TRBD1 or TRBD2 (6 bases each). The CDR3 loop spans 16 amino acids. The V end was cut by 6 bases, the J end by 3 bases, with 17 bases between. Germline CDR1 reads KGHDR; CDR2 reads SFDVKD. The chain's CDR3 is CATSSNTGTVYNEQFF. Written as DNA, the CDR3 is TGTGCCACCAGTTCCAATACAGGGACTGTCTACAATGAGCAGTTCTTC.

This clonotype occurred a few times. A junction boundary mismatches the germline segment, possibly from a read error. The chain links TRBV20-1 to TRBJ2-5; a weak D match, TRBD2 (5 bases). Germline CDR1 and CDR2: DFQATT and SNEGSKA (reference sequence). The CDR3 runs 16 residues. As DNA, the CDR3 is TGCAGTGCTAGAGATATTTCGGGTGGGATGGCGGACCCAGCGGACTTC. Translating gives CSARDISGGMADPADF.

This clonotype was detected ten times or more. The chain combines TRBV20-1 with TRBJ2-7, with D tentatively TRBD1 (5 bases). The CDR3 has 14 amino acids. V shed 6 bases and J shed 0 bases, with 15 bases lying between them. The germline V gene encodes CDR1 DFQATT and CDR2 SNEGSKA (reference sequence). DNA for the CDR3: TGCAGTGCGGCCGGGTGGACAAGCTCCTACGAGCAGTACTTC. Protein product: CSAAGWTSSYEQYF.

This clonotype was seen ten or more times. The chain recombines TRBV12-3 or TRBV12-4 with TRBJ2-1; no reliable D call. The length of the CDR3 is 14 residues. V was cut by 0 bases and J by 0 bases, with 3 bases left in between. Here the CDR3 reads CASSLANSYNEQFF. CDR3 coding DNA: TGTGCCAGCAGTTTAGCGAACTCCTACAATGAGCAGTTCTTC.

The V call is TRBV6-5, the J call TRBJ2-7; 9 positions match TRBD2. V was clipped by 0 bases and J by 6 bases; unmatched bases: 6. The CDR3 extends over 15 amino acids. Germline V gives CDR1 MNHEY, CDR2 SVGAGI. Here the CDR3 reads CASSYSGLAGSEQYF. In nucleotides, the CDR3 is TGTGCCAGCAGTTACTCTGGGCTAGCGGGATCCGAGCAGTACTTC.

This clonotype was seen more than once but under ten times. The chain uses TRBV20-1 and TRBJ2-5; no reliable D call. CDR3 length equals 13 residues. Germline CDR1 DFQATT, CDR2 SNEGSKA (reference sequence). Trimming shortened V by 0 bases and J by 7 bases, and 12 bases separated the two germline ends. The CDR3 bases are TGCAGTGCTAGAGAGACATACCTCGGGACCCAGTACTTC. Translation: CSARETYLGTQYF.

This clonotype was picked up a small number of times. The chain has TRBV20-1 and TRBJ1-5; 7 bases fit TRBD1. This CDR3 is built from 15 residues. The V segment lost 3 bases and the J segment 4 bases; nucleotides outside the gene matches: 9. In germline, CDR1 is DFQATT, CDR2 SNEGSKA (reference sequence). This CDR3 is CSASRWTGPNQPQHF. DNA of the CDR3: TGCAGTGCTAGCAGATGGACAGGTCCTAATCAGCCCCAGCATTTT.

This clonotype has a handful of counts. The chain joins TRBV20-1 to TRBJ2-3; 8 bases align to TRBD1. Per germline, CDR1 DFQATT and CDR2 SNEGSKA (reference sequence). The CDR3 loop spans 16 amino acids. V lost 0 bases, J lost 2 bases, and 7 bases stayed unmatched. DNA of the CDR3: TGCAGTGCTAGAGATTTAGGACAGGGTCTCACAGATACGCAGTATTTT. Protein: CSARDLGQGLTDTQYF.

This clonotype has at least ten counts. The genes are TRBV6-2 or TRBV6-3 and TRBJ1-5; a possible D gene is TRBD1 (5 bases). The CDR3 runs 14 residues. In germline, CDR1 is MNHEY, CDR2 SVGEGT. Deletions cut 6 bases from V and 7 bases from J, with 16 bases between. The chain's CDR3 is CASRGAAGQQPQHF. In DNA form, the CDR3 reads TGTGCCAGCAGAGGCGCGGCAGGGCAACAGCCCCAGCATTTT.

The V call is TRBV5-8, the J call TRBJ2-6, with 10 bases matching TRBD1. After removal of 4 bases from V and 0 bases from J, the junction contained 7 bases not matched to a gene. In germline, CDR1 is SGHTS, CDR2 YDEGEE. The CDR3 spans 18 residues. The CDR3 DNA reads as TGTGCCAGCAGCGCCGGGACAGGGGCTAACTCTGGGGCCAACGTCCTGACTTTC. Translating it yields CASSAGTGANSGANVLTF.

This clonotype was seen at least ten times. This chain joins TRBV15 and TRBJ1-1; possible D gene TRBD1, 6 bases. The CDR3 runs 14 residues. The germline V gene has CDR1 LNHNV and CDR2 YYDKDF (reference sequence). V lost 2 bases and J 1 base, leaving 8 bases between the germline ends. In nucleotides, the CDR3 is TGTGCCACCAGCAGAAAGACAGGGAACACTGAAGCTTTCTTT. Translated: CATSRKTGNTEAFF.

This clonotype has a count of ten or more. The chain combines TRBV19 with TRBJ1-5; TRBD1 might be the D (5 bases). The V and J ends lost 9 bases and 7 bases respectively, with 19 bases between them. CDR3 length equals 14 residues. CDR1 and CDR2 (germline): LNHDA, SQIVND (reference sequence). In nucleotides, the CDR3 is TGTGCCAGCTGTCTATGGGGGGGTGAGCAGCCCCAGCATTTT. Residues: CASCLWGGEQPQHF.

A few counts support this clonotype. The chain couples TRBV6-5 to TRBJ2-7, with 7 bases matching TRBD1. CDR3 length: 15 residues. V shed 5 bases and J 0 bases; nucleotides not matched to a gene: 7. CDR1 is MNHEY and CDR2 is SVGAGI in the germline V gene. For the CDR3, the DNA is TGTGCCAGCAGTCAGGACAGGATGAGCTCCTACGAGCAGTACGTC. Translated, it gives CASSQDRMSSYEQYV.

Many counts were recorded for this clonotype. This chain uses TRBV20-1 with TRBJ2-1, with 8 bases matching TRBD2. Germline V gene data show CDR1 as DFQATT and CDR2 as SNEGSKA (reference sequence). The CDR3 is 16 amino acids. Trimming took 6 bases from V and 3 from J; bases not matched to a gene: 13. CDR3 region: CSATTAGSGIYNEQFF. CDR3 bases: TGCAGTGCCACCACAGCGGGTAGCGGGATCTACAATGAGCAGTTCTTC.

This clonotype was observed many times. This chain links TRBV7-3 with TRBJ2-1; TRBD1 is a possible D gene (6 bases). This CDR3 contains 14 residues. CDR1 is SGHTA and CDR2 is FQGTGA in the germline V gene. The germline V and J ends were trimmed by 1 base and 8 bases, with 12 bases remaining between them. The CDR3 sequence is CASSLSTGRDEQFF. For the CDR3, the DNA is TGTGCCAGCAGCTTAAGCACAGGGCGGGATGAGCAGTTCTTC.

Many counts were recorded for this clonotype. The V call is TRBV5-4, the J call TRBJ1-2; D possibly corresponds to TRBD1 (5 bases). This CDR3 region has 14 residues. Trimming cost V 2 bases and J 2 bases, with 10 bases left between them. Germline V gene lookup returns CDR1 SGHNT and CDR2 YYREEE (reference sequence). The chain's CDR3 is CASSFRGSNYGYTF. CDR3 coding DNA: TGTGCCAGCAGCTTTAGGGGATCGAACTATGGCTACACCTTC.

This clonotype was observed a few times. The chain employs TRBV14 and TRBJ1-2; D is possibly TRBD1 (5 bases). Germline lookup yields CDR1 SGHDN and CDR2 FVKESK. The CDR3 covers 14 residues. The V gene lost 6 bases and the J gene lost 8 bases, with 19 bases spanning the gap. The CDR3 sequence: CASSPPAGSSGYTF. CDR3 DNA sequence: TGTGCCAGCAGTCCTCCGGCAGGGTCGAGCGGCTACACCTTC.